This TCR beta chain was documented in a study of blood T cells in healthy people across ages (dated by TCRdb to about 2015). With respect to the entire study: In model experiments, template switching captured roughly one uniquely barcoded TCR beta cDNA molecule for every two T cells. To avoid experimental bias, donors of different ages were distributed randomly across sequencing lanes. The donors were divided into four age groups: young (average around 16 years), middle-aged (about 40), aged (around 67) and long-lived (roughly 82). Two additional independent replicas of 1 million unique cDNA reads from the same blood draw were analyzed for two donors (one aged 18 to 29 and one aged 80 or older). To track age-related changes in TCR beta repertoire diversity, the study relied on deep sequencing normalized with unique cDNA molecular identifiers. Overall results and qualifications from the work: Compared with the aged group, the long-lived group had more naive CD4+ T cells, fewer expanded clones and increased TCR diversity, a pattern suggesting age selection. Total diversity estimates from one million sequenced T cells were considered lower bounds and underestimates. Because the CMV infection status of the donors was unknown, age-related changes in expanded clonotypes may potentially have been confounded. Observed TCR beta diversity per million T cells fell roughly linearly with age, and a significant reduction was already apparent by age around 40. Because profiling used bulk unsorted PBMCs, naive and antigen-experienced compartments could not be compared conclusively. A strong correlation was found between observed TCR beta diversity and the percentage of naive T cells measured by flow cytometry.

Systemically healthy Caucasian individuals from Russia, 39 in total and aged about 6 to 90 years, were included as donors. Around 10 milliliters of peripheral blood were collected from each donor into EDTA-treated Vacutainer tubes. PBMCs were isolated by Ficoll-Paque density-gradient centrifugation, with at least 7 million obtained per sample. Total RNA, at least 5 micrograms per sample, was extracted from PBMCs with Trizol reagent. The percentages of naive CD45RAhigh/CD27high T cells were determined by flow cytometry on a PBMC aliquot from every donor. The library was produced with 5' RACE. Sequencing used an Illumina HiSeq 2500. A second about 7 to 11 cycle PCR used a sample-barcoded 5' primer and a J-beta primer mix. Each TCR beta cDNA molecule received a unique molecular identifier from a template-switch 5' adaptor carrying 12 random nucleotides. Each sample yielded at least 3 million CDR3-containing paired-end reads. The Mint cDNA synthesis kit, primed by a TRBC-specific oligonucleotide, was used to synthesize first-strand cDNA from all RNA. Following uracil-DNA glycosylase treatment, all cDNA underwent a first 18-cycle PCR with the universal primers M1SS and BC2_uni_R. The study's own analysis went as follows. Each sample was normalized by randomly selecting 1 million high-quality reads, each carrying a distinct molecular identifier. Reads with shared molecular identifiers were discarded instead of being binned into consensus sequences. MiTCR, run with a Q25 quality threshold and the strictest error-elimination algorithm, handled CDR3 identification, clonotype clustering and error correction. A nonparametric unseen species model with Euler transformation was used to estimate a lower bound on total TCR beta diversity. The public reads were reanalyzed by TCRdb: fastp trimming at Q25, MiXCR alignment, in-frame beta chains only. Duplicate CDR3 protein sequences are folded into a single record with the most common DNA and genes. Clone size and V and J calls follow TCRdb, not the original study. The sample includes around 670,000 distinct CDR3 sequences, with 25% to 35% observed a single time. Of the sample, 15% to 18% is held by the ten largest clones.

On this clonotype itself: Which antigen it targets is not known. Qualities for individual bases were not recorded, and no much larger clone is one base off.

The junction shows trimming of 2 bases on V and 3 bases on J, and the gene matches do not reach 5 bases of it. Taken from the germline V gene, the CDR1 and CDR2 loops are SGHRS and YFSETQ. The CDR3 runs 16 amino acids, cysteine and phenylalanine included. Only CDR3 DNA is held: 48 bases, read in frame from base 1. Sequenced input: blood. This TCR was recovered from a woman of 80 years or more in good health. The rearrangement joined TRBV5-1 to TRBJ2-3, and TRBD1 matches 11 of the central bases. The CDR3 in this case is CASSFGQGAITDTQYF. The base sequence is TGCGCCAGCAGCTTCGGACAGGGGGCAATTACAGATACGCAGTATTTT.